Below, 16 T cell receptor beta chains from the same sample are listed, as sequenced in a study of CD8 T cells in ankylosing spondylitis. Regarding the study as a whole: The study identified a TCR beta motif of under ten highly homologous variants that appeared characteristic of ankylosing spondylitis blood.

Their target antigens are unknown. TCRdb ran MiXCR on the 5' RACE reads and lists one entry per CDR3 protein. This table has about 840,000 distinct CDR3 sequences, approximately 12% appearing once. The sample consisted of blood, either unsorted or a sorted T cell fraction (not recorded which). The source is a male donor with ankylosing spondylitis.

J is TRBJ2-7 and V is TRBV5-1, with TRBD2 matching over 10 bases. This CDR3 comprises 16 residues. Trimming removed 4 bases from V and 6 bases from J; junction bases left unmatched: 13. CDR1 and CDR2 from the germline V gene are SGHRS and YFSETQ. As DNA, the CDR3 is TGCGCCAGCAGCCACCTGTTCACTAGCGGGATCGCCGAGCAGTACTTC. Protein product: CASSHLFTSGIAEQYF.

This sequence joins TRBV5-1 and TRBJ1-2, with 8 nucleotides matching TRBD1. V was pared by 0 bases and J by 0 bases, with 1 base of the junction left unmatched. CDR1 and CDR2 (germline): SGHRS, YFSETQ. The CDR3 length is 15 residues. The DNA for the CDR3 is TGCGCCAGCAGCTTGGGGGACAGGCCTAACTATGGCTACACCTTC. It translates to CASSLGDRPNYGYTF.

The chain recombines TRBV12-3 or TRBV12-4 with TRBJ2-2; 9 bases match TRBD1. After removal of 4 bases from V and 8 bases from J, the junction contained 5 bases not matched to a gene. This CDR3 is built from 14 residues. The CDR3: CASSSWTGEGELFF. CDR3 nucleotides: TGTGCCAGCAGTTCCTGGACAGGGGAAGGGGAGCTGTTTTTT.

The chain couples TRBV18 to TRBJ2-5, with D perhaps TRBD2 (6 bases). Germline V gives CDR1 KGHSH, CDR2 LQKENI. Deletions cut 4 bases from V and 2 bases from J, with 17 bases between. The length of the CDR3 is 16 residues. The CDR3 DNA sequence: TGTGCCAGCTCACTAAGACTTGGGGGACTTCAAGAGACCCAGTACTTC. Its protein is CASSLRLGGLQETQYF.

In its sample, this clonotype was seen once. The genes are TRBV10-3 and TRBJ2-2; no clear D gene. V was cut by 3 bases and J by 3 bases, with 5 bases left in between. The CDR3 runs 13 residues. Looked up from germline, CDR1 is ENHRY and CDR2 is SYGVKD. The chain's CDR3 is CAISDGDTGELFF. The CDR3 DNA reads TGTGCCATCAGTGATGGAGACACCGGGGAGCTGTTTTTT.

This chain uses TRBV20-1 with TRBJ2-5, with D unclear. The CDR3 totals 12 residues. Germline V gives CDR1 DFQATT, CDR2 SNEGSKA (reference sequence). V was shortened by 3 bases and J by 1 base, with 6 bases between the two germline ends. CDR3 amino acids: CSASLGQETQYF. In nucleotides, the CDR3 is TGCAGTGCTAGCCTAGGCCAAGAGACCCAGTACTTC.

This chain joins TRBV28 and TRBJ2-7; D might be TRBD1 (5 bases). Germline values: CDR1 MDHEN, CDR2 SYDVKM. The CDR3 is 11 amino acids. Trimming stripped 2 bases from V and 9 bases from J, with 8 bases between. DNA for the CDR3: TGTGCCAGCAGTTTAAGGGGAAGGCAGTACTTC. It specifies CASSLRGRQYF.

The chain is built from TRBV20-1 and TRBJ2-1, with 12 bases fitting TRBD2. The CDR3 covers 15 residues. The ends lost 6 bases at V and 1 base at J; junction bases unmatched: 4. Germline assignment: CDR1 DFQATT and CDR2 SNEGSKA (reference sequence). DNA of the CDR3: TGCAGTGCAAGGACTAGCGGGGAGTCCTACAATGAGCAGTTCTTC. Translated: CSARTSGESYNEQFF.

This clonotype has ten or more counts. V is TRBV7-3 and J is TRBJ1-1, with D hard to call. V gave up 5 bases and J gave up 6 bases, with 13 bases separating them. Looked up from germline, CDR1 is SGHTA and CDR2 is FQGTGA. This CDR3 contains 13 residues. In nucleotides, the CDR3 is TGTGCCAGCAGCGAGAGAGTAAGGGCTGAAGCTTTCTTT. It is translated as CASSERVRAEAFF.

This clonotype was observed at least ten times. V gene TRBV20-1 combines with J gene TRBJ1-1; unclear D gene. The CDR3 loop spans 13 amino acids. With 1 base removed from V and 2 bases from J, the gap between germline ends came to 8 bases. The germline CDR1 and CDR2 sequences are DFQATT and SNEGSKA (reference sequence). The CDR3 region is CSARVGINTEAFF. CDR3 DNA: TGCAGTGCTAGAGTTGGGATTAACACTGAAGCTTTCTTT.

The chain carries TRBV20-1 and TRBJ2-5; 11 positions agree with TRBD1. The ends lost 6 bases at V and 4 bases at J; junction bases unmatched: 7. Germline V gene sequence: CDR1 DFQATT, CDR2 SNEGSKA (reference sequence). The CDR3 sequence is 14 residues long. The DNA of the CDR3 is TGCAGTGCAAACGCCGGGACAGGGGGAGAGACCCAGTACTTC. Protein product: CSANAGTGGETQYF.

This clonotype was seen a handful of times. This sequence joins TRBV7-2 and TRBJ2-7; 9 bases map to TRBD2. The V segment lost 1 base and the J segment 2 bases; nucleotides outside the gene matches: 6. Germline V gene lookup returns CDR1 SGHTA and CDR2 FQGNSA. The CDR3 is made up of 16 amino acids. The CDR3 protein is CASSLVSAGGTYEQYF. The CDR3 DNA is TGTGCCAGCAGCTTAGTTTCTGCGGGAGGGACCTACGAGCAGTACTTC.

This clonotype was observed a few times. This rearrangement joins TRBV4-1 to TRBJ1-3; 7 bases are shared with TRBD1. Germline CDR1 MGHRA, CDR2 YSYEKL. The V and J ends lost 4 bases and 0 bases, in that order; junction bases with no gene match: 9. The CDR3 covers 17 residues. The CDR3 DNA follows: TGCGCCAGCAGCCGAGACGGACAGGCGAACTCTGGAAACACCATATATTTT. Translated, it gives CASSRDGQANSGNTIYF.

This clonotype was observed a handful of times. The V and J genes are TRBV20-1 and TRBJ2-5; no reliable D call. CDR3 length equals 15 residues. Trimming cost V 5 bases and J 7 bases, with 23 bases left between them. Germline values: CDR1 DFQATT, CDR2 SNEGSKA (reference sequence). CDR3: CSASDPFLLRRTQYF. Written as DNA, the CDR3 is TGCAGTGCTTCCGACCCCTTTTTGCTGAGGAGGACCCAGTACTTC.

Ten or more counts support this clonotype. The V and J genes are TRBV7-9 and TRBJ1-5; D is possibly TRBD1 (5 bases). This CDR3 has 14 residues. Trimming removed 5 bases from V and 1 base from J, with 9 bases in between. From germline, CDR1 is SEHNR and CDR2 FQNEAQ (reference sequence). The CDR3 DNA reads TGTGCCAGCAGCCTTGACAGAAGCAATCAGCCCCAGCATTTT. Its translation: CASSLDRSNQPQHF.

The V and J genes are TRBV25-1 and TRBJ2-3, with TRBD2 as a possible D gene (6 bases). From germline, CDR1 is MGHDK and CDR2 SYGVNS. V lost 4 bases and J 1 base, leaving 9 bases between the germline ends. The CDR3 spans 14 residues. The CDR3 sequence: CASSAASGTDTQYF. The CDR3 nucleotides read TGTGCCAGCAGTGCGGCTAGCGGCACAGATACGCAGTATTTT.